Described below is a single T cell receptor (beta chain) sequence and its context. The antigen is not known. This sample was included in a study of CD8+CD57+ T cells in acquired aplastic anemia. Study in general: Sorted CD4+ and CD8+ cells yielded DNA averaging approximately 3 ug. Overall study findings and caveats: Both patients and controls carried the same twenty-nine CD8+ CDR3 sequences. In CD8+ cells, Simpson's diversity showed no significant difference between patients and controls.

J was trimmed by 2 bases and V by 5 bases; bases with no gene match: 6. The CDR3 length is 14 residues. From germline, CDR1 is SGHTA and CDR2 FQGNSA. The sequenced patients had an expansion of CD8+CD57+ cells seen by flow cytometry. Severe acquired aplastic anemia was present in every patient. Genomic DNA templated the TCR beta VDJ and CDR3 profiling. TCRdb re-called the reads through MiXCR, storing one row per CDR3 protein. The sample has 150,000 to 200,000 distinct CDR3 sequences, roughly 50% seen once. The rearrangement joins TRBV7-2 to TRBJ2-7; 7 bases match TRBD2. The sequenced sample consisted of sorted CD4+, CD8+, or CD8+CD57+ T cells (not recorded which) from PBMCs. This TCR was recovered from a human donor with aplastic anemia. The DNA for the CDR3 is TGTGCCAGCAGCCCGAGACTAGCAGCCTACGAGCAGTACTTC. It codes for CASSPRLAAYEQYF.